The next 15 T cell receptor beta chains were all read from a single sample in a study of identical twins. TCRdb itself ran the 5' RACE reads through MiXCR, one entry per CDR3 protein. The profile covers around 570,000 distinct CDR3 sequences, with 9.6% appearing a single time and roughly 3.2% taken by the ten largest. These same data were also listed under a study on yellow fever vaccine responses in identical twins.

The specimen was PBMCs. The receptors shown here come from a woman aged 18-29 years in good health.

This clonotype was seen a handful of times. V is TRBV11-2 and J is TRBJ2-1; 8 bases are shared with TRBD2. Looked up from germline, CDR1 is SGHAT and CDR2 is FQNNGV. There are 16 residues in the CDR3. V gave up 5 bases and J gave up 3 bases; unmatched junction bases: 9. In DNA, the CDR3 is TGTGCCAGCAGCGCCCCGGGGGGGATTGACTACAATGAGCAGTTCTTC. Amino acid sequence: CASSAPGGIDYNEQFF. Combining the CDR3 with reference TRBV11-2 and TRBJ2-1 gives the whole variable domain EAGVAQSPRYKIIEKRQSVAFWCNPISGHATLYWYQQILGQGPKLLIQFQNNGVVDDSQLPKDRFSAERLKGVDSTLKIQPAKLEDSAVYLCASSAPGGIDYNEQFFGPGTRLTVL.

The chain couples TRBV7-8 to TRBJ2-7; no definite D call. V was cut by 0 bases and J by 7 bases, with 13 bases left in between. The CDR3 runs to 14 residues. The germline V gene encodes CDR1 SGHVS and CDR2 FQNEAQ. CDR3 sequence: CASSLAGSSREQYF. The CDR3 DNA is TGTGCCAGCAGCTTAGCGGGGTCCTCTCGGGAGCAGTACTTC.

This clonotype was found many times. V is TRBV20-1 and J is TRBJ1-5; 8 bases line up with TRBD1. The CDR3 is 14 amino acids. Unmatched junction bases numbered 4, after V lost 3 bases and J lost 3 bases. In germline, CDR1 is DFQATT, CDR2 SNEGSKA (reference sequence). The CDR3 sequence is CSASPGQVNQPQHF. The CDR3 DNA sequence: TGCAGTGCTAGCCCGGGACAGGTCAATCAGCCCCAGCATTTT.

This clonotype was counted many times. CDR3 DNA sequence: TGTGCCATCAAACCCCGACAGGATGAAAAACTGTTTTTT. The encoded protein is CAIKPRQDEKLFF. The chain combines TRBV10-3 with TRBJ1-4, with D perhaps TRBD1 (6 bases). The germline V and J ends were trimmed by 7 bases and 6 bases, with 12 bases remaining between them. Germline V gives CDR1 ENHRY, CDR2 SYGVKD. The CDR3 runs to 13 residues.

This clonotype was observed a few times. V is TRBV20-1 and J is TRBJ2-4, with no clear D. The ends were cut back, 0 bases at V and 0 bases at J, with 6 bases in the middle. The CDR3 spans 14 residues. Germline V gene sequence: CDR1 DFQATT, CDR2 SNEGSKA (reference sequence). The CDR3 region has the DNA TGCAGTGCTAGAGAGAATTTAGCCAAAAACATTCAGTACTTC. Protein product: CSARENLAKNIQYF.

The chain combines TRBV20-1 with TRBJ2-5, with 13 nucleotides matching TRBD2. V lost 3 bases, J lost 4 bases, and 5 bases stayed unmatched. Germline-derived CDR1 and CDR2 are DFQATT and SNEGSKA (reference sequence). This CDR3 comprises 15 residues. CDR3 coding DNA: TGCAGTGCTAGTACTAGCGGGGGGGCTGTAGAGACCCAGTACTTC. It specifies CSASTSGGAVETQYF.

The chain employs TRBV24-1 and TRBJ2-5; perhaps D is TRBD1 or TRBD2 (5 bases each). Looked up from germline, CDR1 is KGHDR and CDR2 is SFDVKD. V lost 3 bases, J lost 10 bases, and 14 bases lay in between. The CDR3 is made up of 13 amino acids. Here the CDR3 DNA reads TGTGCCACCAGTGATCCCGGGGCCCTGGGCCAGTACTTC. Encoded protein: CATSDPGALGQYF.

This clonotype has at least ten counts. This CDR3 is CASSLFFDNEQFF. The CDR3 nucleotides read TGTGCCAGCAGTTTATTCTTCGACAATGAGCAGTTCTTC. The chain combines TRBV27 with TRBJ2-1, with D uncertain. Germline CDR1 reads MNHEY; CDR2 reads SMNVEV (reference sequence). Trimming cost V 1 base and J 5 bases, with 6 bases left between them. This CDR3 is 13 amino acids long.

A few counts support this clonotype. The V and J genes are TRBV20-1 and TRBJ2-3; TRBD2 might be the D (5 bases). The CDR3 has 13 amino acids. Germline V gives CDR1 DFQATT, CDR2 SNEGSKA (reference sequence). V lost 4 bases, J lost 1 base, and 9 bases lay in between. CDR3 bases: TGCAGTGCTACTCGGACTGGCACAGATACGCAGTATTTT. Its translation: CSATRTGTDTQYF.

This clonotype was detected ten times or more. V and J are TRBV12-3 or TRBV12-4 and TRBJ1-6, with unresolved D. Trimming removed 6 bases from V and 10 bases from J, with 13 bases in between. This CDR3 comprises 13 residues. The CDR3 is CASRTQTGSPLHF. In nucleotides, the CDR3 is TGTGCCAGCAGGACGCAGACCGGGTCACCCCTCCACTTT.

The chain carries TRBV2 and TRBJ1-1; 7 bases are a match to TRBD1. The CDR3 covers 14 residues. Trimming at V came to 6 bases and at J to 7 bases, leaving 11 bases not matched to a gene. Germline V gives CDR1 SNHLY, CDR2 FYNNEI. DNA of the CDR3: TGTGCCAGCAGCGATCAGGGGGGGACTCTTGAAGCTTTCTTT. Encoded protein: CASSDQGGTLEAFF.

This clonotype was seen repeatedly, ten times or more. The chain couples TRBV5-1 to TRBJ2-4; D unclear. CDR3 length: 15 amino acids. V lost 3 bases, J lost 0 bases, and 10 bases lay in between. Germline CDR1 is SGHRS and CDR2 is YFSETQ. The CDR3 loop reads CASSSDTVAKNIQYF. The CDR3 DNA reads TGCGCCAGCAGCTCTGACACAGTAGCCAAAAACATTCAGTACTTC.

This clonotype was found many times. The gene calls are TRBV11-1 and TRBJ2-1; 7 nucleotides line up with TRBD2. Trimming removed 2 bases from V and 3 bases from J; junction bases left unmatched: 10. Germline V gene data show CDR1 as SGHAT and CDR2 as FQDESV (reference sequence). CDR3 length: 17 amino acids. The CDR3 sequence: CASSLRGQREIYNEQFF. The CDR3 DNA reads as TGTGCCAGCAGCTTAAGAGGCCAGCGGGAAATCTACAATGAGCAGTTCTTC. The entire variable domain, with the rest obtained from reference TRBV11-1 and TRBJ2-1, is as follows: EAEVAQSPRYKITEKSQAVAFWCDPISGHATLYWYRQILGQGPELLVQFQDESVVDDSQLPKDRFSAERLKGVDSTLKIQPAELGDSAMYLCASSLRGQREIYNEQFFGPGTRLTVL.

This sequence joins TRBV2 and TRBJ2-1; TRBD1 or TRBD2 may be the D gene (5 bases each). The CDR3 is 17 residues long. Deletions cut 8 bases from V and 0 bases from J, with 20 bases between. Germline V gene data show CDR1 as SNHLY and CDR2 as FYNNEI. CDR3 amino acids: CASPQGDLISSYNEQFF. The CDR3 coding sequence is TGTGCCAGCCCCCAAGGGGACCTAATCAGCTCCTACAATGAGCAGTTCTTC. The whole variable domain, remainder taken from reference TRBV2 and TRBJ2-1, is EPEVTQTPSHQVTQMGQEVILRCVPISNHLYFYWYRQILGQKVEFLVSFYNNEISEKSEIFDDQFSVERPDGSNFTLKIRSTKLEDSAMYFCASPQGDLISSYNEQFFGPGTRLTVL.

This chain connects TRBV30 to TRBJ2-1; either TRBD1 or TRBD2 may fit D (5 bases each). Deletions cut 3 bases from V and 0 bases from J, with 18 bases between. Looked up from germline, CDR1 is GTSNPN and CDR2 is SVGIG (reference sequence). The length of the CDR3 is 17 residues. This chain's CDR3 is CAWRPKTGTSSYNEQFF. For the CDR3, the DNA is TGTGCCTGGAGGCCAAAAACCGGGACGTCCTCCTACAATGAGCAGTTCTTC. Supplemented by reference TRBV30 and TRBJ2-1, the full variable domain reads SQTIHQWPATLVQPVGSPLSLECTVEGTSNPNLYWYRQAAGRGLQLLFYSVGIGQISSEVPQNLSASRPQDRQFILSSKKLLLSDSGFYLCAWRPKTGTSSYNEQFFGPGTRLTVL.